The 8 T cell receptor beta chains presented below share a single source sample, sequenced in a study of cytomegalovirus exposure and HLA in healthy donors. Libraries were prepared by immunoSEQ multiplex PCR; TCRdb keeps only in-frame clonotypes and omits some of them. This table holds 200,000 to 250,000 clones, around nine tenths found once. Material: PBMCs. These receptors all come from a woman between 18 and 29 years old in good health and CMV-seronegative.

Details on this clone: Other DNA sequences from this sample encode an identical CDR3 as well. The CDR3 is CASSLGDYGYTF. The CDR3 DNA reads TGCGCCAGCAGCTTAGGGGACTATGGCTACACCTTC. The chain links TRBV5-1 to TRBJ1-2, with D tentatively TRBD1 (5 bases). Trimming shortened V by 2 bases and J by 3 bases, and 5 bases separated the two germline ends. CDR3 length: 12 amino acids. Per germline, CDR1 SGHRS and CDR2 YFSETQ.

The V and J genes are TRBV29-1 and TRBJ1-3; the D gene is possibly TRBD1 (5 bases). Germline CDR1 reads SQVTM; CDR2 reads ANQGSEA. Trimming cost V 6 bases and J 0 bases, with 12 bases left between them. The CDR3 consists of 14 residues. CDR3 region: CSVGSGHSGNTIYF. The CDR3, as DNA: TGCAGCGTGGGGTCCGGACACTCTGGAAACACCATATATTTT.

The chain links TRBV4-1 to TRBJ1-1; TRBD1 is a possible D gene (6 bases). The V end lost 4 bases, the J end lost 6 bases, and 21 bases lay between the germline ends. The CDR3 extends over 16 amino acids. Germline V lookup: CDR1 MGHRA, CDR2 YSYEKL. The CDR3 protein is CASSPTEGGALAEAFF. The CDR3 coding sequence is TGCGCCAGCAGCCCGACTGAGGGGGGGGCGCTTGCTGAAGCTTTCTTT.

The chain recombines TRBV29-1 with TRBJ2-3, with D perhaps matching TRBD2 (7 bases). Trimming pared 8 bases from V and 3 bases from J, leaving 21 bases between. Germline CDR1 is SQVTM and CDR2 is ANQGSEA. The CDR3 is 15 amino acids. CDR3 DNA sequence: TGCAGCACCGAGGGGGGGACCTCCGGGACAGATACGCAGTATTTT. Translation: CSTEGGTSGTDTQYF.

This chain connects TRBV19 to TRBJ2-7; TRBD2 might be the D (6 bases). The CDR3 runs to 16 residues. Trimming removed 1 base at V and 3 bases at J, with 16 bases between. From germline, CDR1 is LNHDA and CDR2 SQIVND (reference sequence). For the CDR3, the DNA is TGTGCCAGTAGTATAGGATGGGCCCGTAGCGGCTACGAGCAGTACTTC. Protein sequence: CASSIGWARSGYEQYF.

The chain joins TRBV5-1 to TRBJ2-7, with TRBD2 identical over 9 bases. Unmatched junction bases numbered 6, after V lost 0 bases and J lost 2 bases. From germline, CDR1 is SGHRS and CDR2 YFSETQ. The length of the CDR3 is 16 residues. CDR3 sequence reads: CASSLDATSGTYEQYF. CDR3 nucleotides: TGCGCCAGCAGCTTGGACGCGACTAGCGGTACCTACGAGCAGTACTTC.

The CDR3 DNA reads as TGTGCCAGCAGCTTAGTAGCGGAGTACACAGATACGCAGTATTTT. Translated: CASSLVAEYTDTQYF. The chain links TRBV7-9 to TRBJ2-3, with a weak D call TRBD2 (6 bases). Trimming shortened V by 1 base and J by 2 bases, and 10 bases separated the two germline ends. The V gene's germline CDR1 is SEHNR and CDR2 FQNEAQ (reference sequence). The CDR3 loop spans 15 amino acids.

As for this clone: Other nucleotide sequences in the sample specify the same CDR3. V usage is TRBV5-1 and J usage is TRBJ2-3; 10 bases fit TRBD2. The CDR3 runs 16 residues. V was clipped by 4 bases and J by 0 bases; unmatched bases: 5. Germline assignment: CDR1 SGHRS and CDR2 YFSETQ. This chain's CDR3 is CASSALTSGSTDTQYF. For the CDR3, the DNA is TGCGCCAGCAGCGCCTTGACTAGCGGGAGCACAGATACGCAGTATTTT.